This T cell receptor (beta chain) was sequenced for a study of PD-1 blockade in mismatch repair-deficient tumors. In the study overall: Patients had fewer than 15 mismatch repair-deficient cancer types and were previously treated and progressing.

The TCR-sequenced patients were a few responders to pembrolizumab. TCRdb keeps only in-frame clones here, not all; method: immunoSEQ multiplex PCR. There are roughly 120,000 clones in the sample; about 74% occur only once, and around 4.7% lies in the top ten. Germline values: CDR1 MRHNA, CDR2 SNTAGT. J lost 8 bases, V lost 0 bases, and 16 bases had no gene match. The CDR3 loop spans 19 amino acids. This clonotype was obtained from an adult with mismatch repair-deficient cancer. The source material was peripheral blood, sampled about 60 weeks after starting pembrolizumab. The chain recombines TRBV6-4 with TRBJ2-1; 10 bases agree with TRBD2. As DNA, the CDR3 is TGTGCCAGCAGTGACTCGAAGGTAGCGGGAGGTTTTAAAGTGGATGAGCAGTTCTTC. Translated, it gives CASSDSKVAGGFKVDEQFF.